This record looks at one T cell receptor (beta chain) sequence and its context. These data belong to a study of blood T cell repertoires in COVID-19. TCRdb's table, derived via immunoSEQ multiplex PCR, lists solely in-frame clones and lacks some. The repertoire includes some 140,000 clones, more than 75% of them detected once, and 2% to 2.5% sits in the top ten. Germline loops: CDR1 SGDLS, CDR2 YYNGEE. Deletions cut 1 base from V and 2 bases from J, with 11 bases between. The CDR3 runs to 15 residues. The rearrangement joins TRBV9 to TRBJ2-3; D may be TRBD2 (5 bases). The sequence came from a man aged 45-65 years with active COVID-19. Sequencing input: peripheral blood. The CDR3 region is CASSVLASNTDTQYF. The CDR3 DNA sequence: TGTGCCAGCAGCGTACTAGCCTCGAACACAGATACGCAGTATTTT. Full variable domain (rest looked up from reference TRBV9 and TRBJ2-3): DSGVTQTPKHLITATGQRVTLRCSPRSGDLSVYWYQQSLDQGLQFLIQYYNGEERAKGNILERFSAQQFPDLHSELNLSSLELGDSALYFCASSVLASNTDTQYFGPGTRLTVL.